The rows below give T cell receptor beta chains drawn from one sample of a study of blood T cell repertoires in COVID-19. Generated by immunoSEQ multiplex PCR, the TCRdb table keeps only in-frame clones and is missing some. Counted here are more than 150,000 clones, 80% to 90% occurring once; the ten biggest clones make up roughly 8%. Source material: PBMCs or T cells enriched from blood (not recorded which). These receptors were taken from a woman aged 45-60 years who had recovered from COVID-19. The CDR3 runs from the conserved cysteine through the conserved F or W. The D gene is left open where the match is weak. Expanded clones are given a class, and other clones once, few, many or no size at all.

size,J,V,D,DNA,CDR3
NA,TRBJ2-7,TRBV19,NA,TGTGCCAGTAGTATAGGACTCACAGCGGCCTACGAGCAGTACTTC,CASSIGLTAAYEQYF
NA,TRBJ1-2,TRBV7-2,NA,TGTGCCAGCAGCACTCCATTAGGGGGTCTGCATGGCTACACCTTC,CASSTPLGGLHGYTF
NA,TRBJ2-2,TRBV5-4,NA,TGTGCCAGCAGCTTGGCCGGGTTGGCCGGGGAGCTGTTTTTT,CASSLAGLAGELFF
once,TRBJ1-2,TRBV9,NA,TGTGCCAGCACCTCTGGCGGTGGGTTTGGCTACACCTTC,CASTSGGGFGYTF
NA,TRBJ2-3,TRBV19,NA,TGTGCCATAGACAACCTCGGCACAGATACGCAGTATTTT,CAIDNLGTDTQYF
NA,TRBJ2-7,TRBV3-1/TRBV3-2,TRBD1,TGTGCCAGCAGCCACACCGGGACAGGCGGTACCGAGCAGTACTTC,CASSHTGTGGTEQYF
NA,TRBJ2-7,TRBV23-1,NA,TGCGCCAGCAGTCACCGGGACTGGGGAACCTACGAGCAGTACTTC,CASSHRDWGTYEQYF
few,TRBJ2-7,TRBV7-2,NA,TGTGCCAGCAGCTATACGGGGTACGAGCAGTACTTC,CASSYTGYEQYF
few,TRBJ2-7,TRBV7-9,TRBD1,TGTGCCAGCAGCTCGACCCGGGACAGGGTGCGCGAGCAGTACTTC,CASSSTRDRVREQYF
NA,TRBJ1-4,TRBV9,NA,TGTGCCAGCAGCGTAGTTGGGCAGGCTAATGAAAAACTGTTTTTT,CASSVVGQANEKLFF
NA,TRBJ1-3,TRBV5-4,NA,TGTGCCAGCAGCTCCCGAGTCCAGGGAGGAAACACCATATATTTT,CASSSRVQGGNTIYF
NA,TRBJ1-1,TRBV7-6,TRBD1,TGTGCCAGCAGCTTAGCGGCGAGGGGGCGAAATACTGAAGCTTTCTTT,CASSLAARGRNTEAFF
NA,TRBJ2-1,TRBV3-1/TRBV3-2,TRBD2,TGTGCCAGCAGCCAGGGGACTAGTTCCTACAATGAGCAGTTCTTC,CASSQGTSSYNEQFF
NA,TRBJ2-7,TRBV24-1,NA,TGTGCCACCAGTAGCAGGGGGGAGTACGAGCAGTACTTC,CATSSRGEYEQYF
once,TRBJ2-7,TRBV7-9,NA,TGTGCCAGCGGGAGGAGGTTCCGGACTGAGCAGTACTTC,CASGRRFRTEQYF
NA,TRBJ2-4,TRBV5-4,TRBD1,TGTGCCAGCAGCTTGGGCACAGGGGGCAGGAACATTCAGTACTTC,CASSLGTGGRNIQYF
NA,TRBJ1-3,TRBV9,TRBD1,TGTGCCAGCAGCGAGGGGGCTGGGGGAAACACCATATATTTT,CASSEGAGGNTIYF
NA,TRBJ2-1,TRBV28,NA,TGTGCCAGCAGTACTACTAGCCCTAATGAGCAGTTCTTC,CASSTTSPNEQFF
NA,TRBJ2-1,TRBV12-3/TRBV12-4,TRBD2,TGTGCCAGCGCCCCGCGGGAGTACAATGAGCAGTTCTTC,CASAPREYNEQFF
NA,TRBJ2-3,TRBV7-2,TRBD2,TGTGCCAGCAGCTTACTCGGGACTAGCGGGTTGACGCAGTATTTT,CASSLLGTSGLTQYF
NA,TRBJ2-7,TRBV19,NA,TGTGCCAGTAGTATATCTGGCCCCTACGAGCAGTACTTC,CASSISGPYEQYF
NA,TRBJ1-6,TRBV27,NA,TGTGCCAGCAGTTTTGGTTCCGGTTCACCCCTCCACTTT,CASSFGSGSPLHF
many,TRBJ2-1,TRBV19,NA,TGTGCCAGTAGTAGTCCCCTGGGGAGGAACTCCTACAATGAGCAGTTCTTC,CASSSPLGRNSYNEQFF
NA,TRBJ1-6,TRBV19,NA,TGTGCCAGTAGCTGGGGAGGTTCACCCCTCCACTTT,CASSWGGSPLHF
NA,TRBJ1-5,TRBV11-1,TRBD1,TGTGCCAGCAGCTTAGATCAGGGGGCGGATCAGCCCCAGCATTTT,CASSLDQGADQPQHF
NA,TRBJ1-1,TRBV28,NA,TGTGCCAGCAGGGGGGGAGCACGGACCACTGAAGCTTTCTTT,CASRGGARTTEAFF
NA,TRBJ2-5,TRBV28,NA,TGTGCCAGCGCTCTAAAAGAGACCCAGTACTTC,CASALKETQYF
NA,TRBJ1-2,TRBV7-3,TRBD1,TGTGCCAGCAGCGCAGCCGGGACAGGGGCCTATGGCTACACCTTC,CASSAAGTGAYGYTF
NA,TRBJ1-3,TRBV7-8,TRBD1,TGTGCCAGCAGCCCGACAGGGGGAAACACCATATATTTT,CASSPTGGNTIYF
once,TRBJ1-2,TRBV7-9,TRBD1,TGTGCCAGCAGCCTCTCTCCCCGGACAGGGTTTAACTATGGCTACACCTTC,CASSLSPRTGFNYGYTF
NA,TRBJ2-7,TRBV18,NA,TGTGCCAGCTCACCACTCCAGCGTACCTACGAGCAGTACTTC,CASSPLQRTYEQYF
NA,TRBJ2-7,TRBV24-1,TRBD1,TGTGCCACCATCGGGACAGAACACTTCTTCCACTCCTACGAGCAGTACTTC,CATIGTEHFFHSYEQYF
NA,TRBJ1-6,TRBV7-2,NA,TGTGCCAGCAGCTTAGGGCAGGCCCTGGCTCCCCTCCACTTT,CASSLGQALAPLHF
NA,TRBJ1-2,TRBV19,NA,TGTGCCAGTAGTATTGGGTGGGGCCTCTATGGCTACACCTTC,CASSIGWGLYGYTF
NA,TRBJ1-4,TRBV4-1,TRBD1,TGCGCCAGCAGCCAAGATCATTTCGGGGACAGGGGTGAGGAACTGTTTTTT,CASSQDHFGDRGEELFF
NA,TRBJ1-2,TRBV18,TRBD1,TGTGCCAGCCGCCGTACAGGGGTTGGCTACACCTTC,CASRRTGVGYTF
NA,TRBJ2-1,TRBV21-1,NA,TGTGCCAGCAGCAAAGTGCGCAGGGGGCCTTACAATGAGCAGTTCTTC,CASSKVRRGPYNEQFF
NA,TRBJ1-3,TRBV18,NA,TGTGCCAGCTCGCTAGGACGACTAGAAACCATATATTTT,CASSLGRLETIYF
NA,TRBJ2-3,TRBV18,NA,TGTGCCAGCTCACCACCGATCAGAAGCACAGATACGCAGTATTTT,CASSPPIRSTDTQYF
few,TRBJ1-2,TRBV7-2,NA,TGTGCCAGCAGCGTCAGGGGCACCTATGGCTACACCTTC,CASSVRGTYGYTF
NA,TRBJ2-1,TRBV6-4,TRBD2,TGTGCCAGCAGTTGGACTAGCGACAATGAGCAGTTCTTC,CASSWTSDNEQFF
NA,TRBJ1-5,TRBV28,NA,TGTGCCAGCATCCCAACGGGGAGGCGGGGAGCAGCCCAGCATTTT,CASIPTGRRGAAQHF
NA,TRBJ1-2,TRBV9,NA,TGTGCCAGCAGCGTAGAACAGGAAGGCTATGGCTACACCTTC,CASSVEQEGYGYTF
NA,TRBJ2-7,TRBV29-1,NA,TGCAGCGTTACGCAACAGTACGAGCAGTACTTC,CSVTQQYEQYF
NA,TRBJ2-1,TRBV5-6,NA,TGTGCCAGCAGCCCGGGGACTGTACAAAATGAGCAGTTCTTC,CASSPGTVQNEQFF
NA,TRBJ2-1,TRBV28,TRBD1,TGTGCCAGCAGCCAAGGGACAGACAATGAGCAGTTCTTC,CASSQGTDNEQFF
NA,TRBJ2-1,TRBV11-2,TRBD2,TGTGCCAGCAGCCCGCTAGCGGGAGGGGCCAATGAGCAGTTCTTC,CASSPLAGGANEQFF
few,TRBJ1-6,TRBV7-9,TRBD1,TGTGCCAGCAGCTTAGCCGGACAGGGTGGTTCACCCCTCCACTTT,CASSLAGQGGSPLHF
once,TRBJ2-5,TRBV7-2,TRBD2,TGTGCCAGCAGCTTAGACGGACTAGCGGGGGGGAAGACCCAGTACTTC,CASSLDGLAGGKTQYF
NA,TRBJ2-7,TRBV19,NA,TGTGCCAGTAGTATTGAACAGGCCTACGAGCAGTACTTC,CASSIEQAYEQYF
NA,TRBJ1-2,TRBV27,TRBD1,TGTGCCAGCAGTTTGGGTTACACAGGGGGCATGAGTGGCTACACCTTC,CASSLGYTGGMSGYTF
once,TRBJ2-3,TRBV4-3,TRBD1,TGCGCCAGCAGCCAAGCACCCGGGACAGAGTACACAGATACGCAGTATTTT,CASSQAPGTEYTDTQYF
NA,TRBJ1-4,TRBV2,TRBD1,TGTGCCTTAAGTGCGGGGAACAGGGGTGGGGAAAAACTGTTTTTT,CALSAGNRGGEKLFF
NA,TRBJ2-1,TRBV18,NA,TGTGCCAGCTCACCGCCCACAGGGAACAATGAGCAGTTCTTC,CASSPPTGNNEQFF
NA,TRBJ1-6,TRBV28,TRBD1,TGTGCCAGCTCATATCAGGACAGGGAAAATTCACCCCTCCACTTT,CASSYQDRENSPLHF
once,TRBJ2-5,TRBV29-1,NA,TGCAGCGTCCCTTTGATGGGCGAGTACCAAGAGACCCAGTACTTC,CSVPLMGEYQETQYF